This T cell receptor (beta chain) was found in a study of T cells in Graves' hyperthyroidism and ophthalmopathy (dated by TCRdb to about 2019). Regarding the research as a whole: Peripheral blood was collected at initial diagnosis, before any treatment. TCR V-J signatures able to tell the groups apart were searched for in a discovery cohort of 90 to 100 patients, of whom over 40 had Graves' ophthalmopathy and under 65 had stable Graves' hyperthyroidism. Prospective prediction of ophthalmopathy was tested in an independent validation cohort consisting of some 18 hyperthyroidism patients and some 16 patients who later progressed to ophthalmopathy. The approximately 95 discovery patients were divided at random into training and test sets in a 7:3 ratio. In addition, the study compared T-cell repertoires in thyroid tissue and in blood from about six Graves' hyperthyroidism patients. After blood sampling, hyperthyroidism patients were treated with methimazole at a starting dose of 30 mg daily, and ophthalmopathy patients were treated with high-dose intravenous methylprednisolone. The paper describes TCR Vbeta CDR3 sequencing of around 140 peripheral blood samples, made up of around 41 ophthalmopathy patients, 70 to 80 hyperthyroidism patients and roughly 17 progressor patients. Summary of the overall study and its limitations: Blood samples also contained most of the expanded thyroid clonotypes (frequency above 0.001), which suggests that blood repertoires may reflect thyroid immune responses. Sample size was not statistically predetermined, and investigators were not blinded to group allocation. In cross-validation, a model built on a 13 V-J signature told ophthalmopathy apart from stable hyperthyroidism with approximately 90% sensitivity and roughly 82% specificity, and in testing the same model reached 80%/75%. In validation, the model predicted progression to ophthalmopathy a median of around six months before onset, with about 71% sensitivity and roughly 72% specificity.

The TCR beta CDR3 regions were amplified from RNA transcripts. The first round of RT-PCR for the TCR CDR3 was performed with the HTBI primer set and the Qiagen OneStep RT-PCR kit. The libraries were constructed in a second round of multiplex PCR and then size-selected and purified. Sequencing of the libraries was done on an Illumina HiSeq2000 using paired-end 100 bp reads. In the original analysis: Raw data were processed with SOAPnuke, discarding reads with adapters, uncalled bases, mean Phred below 15, or no exact constant-primer or identifier match. High-quality paired reads were merged with COPE v1.2.5, and unique nucleotide sequences were defined as clonotypes. Clonotypes were aligned to IMGT TRBV, TRBD and TRBJ reference segments using MiTCR v1.1. The analysis included only V-J combinations with a frequency above 0.0001, which together covered more than 98% of the repertoires. A TCS score was defined as the ratio between F50 (clonal expansion) and ExV (chaos), using BLOSUM62-based TCRdist between CDR3 peptides within each V-J. Welch's t-statistics and random forest reduced roughly 500 V-J features to roughly 13, which were used in a naive Bayes classifier (R e1071). TCRdb itself trimmed the public reads at Q25 with fastp, ran MiXCR and retained productive beta chains. Identical CDR3 proteins give one entry, which carries the most common genes and DNA. These V and J calls are TCRdb output, not the study's own analysis. The sample table holds more than 500,000 distinct CDR3 sequences, of which about 16% were seen once. Jointly, the top ten make up about 31% of the sample.

Notes on this clonotype: This receptor's antigen is unknown. Base-call qualities are not available, and no considerably larger clone is one nucleotide away.

V is pared back by 4 bases and J by 5 bases, with 15 bases lying between the germline termini. CDR1 and CDR2 (SGHTA, FQGNSA) derive from the germline V gene. The cysteine opens and the phenylalanine closes a CDR3 of 14 amino acids. Just CDR3 DNA is preserved here, 42 bases in frame from base 1. In the ophthalmopathy patients, disease was moderately to severely active, with a Clinical Activity Score of 3 or more, a NOSPECS grade of 4 or more, and a duration of less than 3 months. Patients with uncontrolled infections, other autoimmune diseases, pregnancy or lactation were excluded. Diagnoses were established on the basis of clinical symptoms, serum thyroxine and TRAb, thyroid ultrasound, and orbital computed tomography. PBMCs were separated from 10 ml of fresh peripheral blood using Ficoll-Paque density gradient centrifugation. Total RNA was extracted with Trizol reagent, and quality was checked on an Agilent 2100 Bioanalyzer.

The chain is made from TRBV7-2 and TRBJ2-7; the D gene is possibly TRBD1, with 6 bases matching. The receptor was isolated from a woman between 25 and 40 years old with Graves' ophthalmopathy. The specimen was blood. The CDR3 loop reads CASSYRRGLDEQYF. The nucleotide sequence is TGTGCCAGCAGCTACCGCAGGGGTCTGGACGAGCAGTACTTC. The variable domain in full, with residues beyond the CDR3 obtained from the reference TRBV7-2 and TRBJ2-7 genes, is GAGVSQSPSNKVTEKGKDVELRCDPISGHTALYWYRQSLGQGLEFLIYFQGNSAPDKSGLPSDRFSAERTGGSVSTLTIQRTQQEDSAVYLCASSYRRGLDEQYFGPGTRLTVT.